The entry below describes one T cell receptor beta chain. The antigen remains unidentified. The data originate from a study of cytomegalovirus exposure and HLA in healthy donors. Study summary: Counted in an early data release were about 85 million unique TCRs from HLA-typed donors.

Study-level findings and limits: Certain sequence variants were highly shared and formed a cluster, and this cluster was likely a sequencing artifact. Cytomegalovirus association was assigned to more than 150 TCR beta chains.

The junction had 14 bases not matched to a gene; V was cut back by 4 bases and J by 8 bases. Germline V gene data show CDR1 as SGDLS and CDR2 as YYNGEE. The CDR3 has 15 amino acids. 60 Vbeta and 13 Jbeta primers were used in PCR. Authors' processing steps: Later analysis identified tens of millions of unique TCR beta chains, about 10 million shared. Method: immunoSEQ multiplex PCR; TCRdb's copy keeps in-frame clones and lacks some. The V and J calls and clone size were taken over from that table, and D and trimming were inferred from the DNA. The data show a few hundred thousand clones, roughly 80% seen once.

Sequencing was done on a sample of PBMCs. The receptor was isolated from a man aged 25 to 45 in good health and CMV-seronegative. V is TRBV9 and J is TRBJ1-1; 7 bases agree with TRBD1. CDR3 bases: TGTGCCAGCAGCCTTTTTTTGGGGACAGCCACGGAAGCTTTCTTT. Its protein is CASSLFLGTATEAFF.